This T cell receptor beta chain was observed in a study of T-cell memory formation after mild COVID-19. Overall study results and limits: Whether day 37 second-wave clones are SARS-CoV-2-specific was not confirmed.

With regard to this clonotype: The target antigen is unknown.

With constant-segment primers, 5'RACE yielded cDNA libraries of TCR alpha and TCR beta that carried sample barcodes and UMIs. TCRdb independently ran MiXCR on the 5' RACE reads; one entry per CDR3 protein. This table holds 450,000 or so distinct CDR3 sequences, 20% found once. The material sequenced was PBMCs or a T cell subset sorted from them (not recorded which). The TCR originated in an adult woman who had mild COVID-19 (a few samples of this study predate the infection). Cell type and time point are not known.

The CDR3 nucleotides are TGTGCCAGCAGTGAAGGAGGAAATACAGGGGGATTGGGCAATCAGCCCCAGCATTTT. It specifies CASSEGGNTGGLGNQPQHF. The chain is built from TRBV25-1 and TRBJ1-5, with 8 bases matching TRBD1. J gave up 2 bases and V 2 bases, and 14 bases lay outside the gene matches. This CDR3 spans 19 amino acids. Per germline, CDR1 MGHDK and CDR2 SYGVNS. Filled out from reference TRBV25-1 and TRBJ1-5, the complete variable domain reads EADIYQTPRYLVIGTGKKITLECSQTMGHDKMYWYQQDPGMELHLIHYSYGVNSTEKGDLSSESTVSRIRTEHFPLTLESARPSHTSQYLCASSEGGNTGGLGNQPQHFGDGTRLSIL.